This T cell receptor (beta chain) was documented in a study of identical twins. Germline V gene data show CDR1 as SEHNR and CDR2 as FQNEAQ (reference sequence). CDR3 length: 12 residues. TCRdb re-called the 5' RACE reads through MiXCR, storing one row per CDR3 protein. This repertoire shows about 720,000 distinct CDR3 sequences, around a sixth found once; its top ten account for over 10%. As regards this clonotype: One end of the junction is discordant with germline, which a read error may explain.

This same sample was also part of a study on T cells expressing NK-cell markers.

The receptor comes from a woman younger than 35 in good health. This sequence joins TRBV7-9 and TRBJ1-2, with D maybe TRBD1 (5 bases). Source material: PBMCs. In DNA, the CDR3 is TGTGCCAGCAACTTAGTGGGGGATGGCTACACCTTC. Encoded protein: CASNLVGDGYTF.